One sample yielded the 11 T cell receptor beta chains listed below, sequenced in a study of B cell selection in AIRE deficiency. CD4+CD127+ cells were sorted as the conventional CD4 T cells. The data were produced by immunoSEQ multiplex PCR, yet TCRdb's version contains in-frame clones alone and is incomplete. The sample has fewer than 30,000 clones; around 95% are singletons. Sequencing was performed on CD4+CD127+ conventional T cells sorted from PBMCs. The receptor source for this set is a human donor in good health.

In regard to this clone: This CDR3 is also generated by other DNA sequences in the sample. This chain links TRBV30 with TRBJ1-2; D may be TRBD1 (6 bases). Germline V CDR1 and CDR2: GTSNPN, SVGIG (reference sequence). CDR3 length: 13 residues. V lost 8 bases and J lost 2, with 15 bases in between. The CDR3 sequence is CAGRTAPNYGYTF. The CDR3 DNA reads as TGTGCCGGTAGGACAGCACCGAACTATGGCTACACCTTC.

This clone has only one observation. The rearrangement links TRBV4-2 to TRBJ2-1; 12 bases are shared with TRBD2. The CDR3 covers 15 residues. V was clipped by 6 bases and J by 4 bases; unmatched bases: 4. CDR1 and CDR2 (germline): LGHNA, YNFKEQ. In DNA, the CDR3 is TGTGCCAGCAGACCTAGCGGGAGGGGGTACAATGAGCAGTTCTTC. Translated: CASRPSGRGYNEQFF.

The chain couples TRBV4-2 to TRBJ1-1; D possibly corresponds to TRBD1 (6 bases). V lost 1 base and J lost 8, with 14 bases in between. The CDR3 sequence is 14 residues long. Germline-derived CDR1 and CDR2 are LGHNA and YNFKEQ. The CDR3 sequence is CASSQVRAGAEAFF. The DNA for the CDR3 is TGTGCCAGCAGCCAAGTAAGGGCGGGGGCCGAAGCTTTCTTT.

The chain has TRBV5-1 and TRBJ2-1, with 7 nucleotides matching TRBD1. This CDR3 is 15 amino acids long. Per the germline V gene, CDR1 is SGHRS and CDR2 is YFSETQ. The ends lost 2 bases at V and 5 bases at J; junction bases unmatched: 7. DNA for the CDR3: TGCGCCAGCAGCTTCCGGGACAGCTATGACAATGAGCAGTTCTTC. Its translation is CASSFRDSYDNEQFF.

The sample holds one count of this clone. This rearrangement joins TRBV6-1 to TRBJ2-1, with D unresolved. The CDR3 runs to 14 residues. The germline V gene encodes CDR1 MNHNS and CDR2 SASEGT. Trimming cost V 1 base and J 1 base, with 5 bases left between them. CDR3 sequence reads: CASSEEVSYNEQFF. The CDR3 DNA reads TGTGCCAGCAGTGAAGAGGTGTCCTACAATGAGCAGTTCTTC.

The rearrangement links TRBV5-1 to TRBJ1-3; 9 bases agree with TRBD1. This CDR3 comprises 16 residues. The germline gives CDR1 SGHRS, CDR2 YFSETQ. The ends lost 4 bases at V and 0 bases at J; junction bases unmatched: 5. For the CDR3, the DNA is TGCGCCAGCAGCCCCGGACAGGGGAGCTCTGGAAACACCATATATTTT. Residues: CASSPGQGSSGNTIYF. Full variable domain (rest looked up from reference TRBV5-1 and TRBJ1-3): KAGVTQTPRYLIKTRGQQVTLSCSPISGHRSVSWYQQTPGQGLQFLFEYFSETQRNKGNFPGRFSGRQFSNSRSEMNVSTLELGDSALYLCASSPGQGSSGNTIYFGEGSWLTVV.

In this sample, this clone turned up once. The chain combines TRBV30 with TRBJ1-3; no firm D call. V lost 1 base, J lost 3 bases, and 7 bases lay in between. Germline values: CDR1 GTSNPN, CDR2 SVGIG (reference sequence). There are 13 residues in the CDR3. The CDR3 DNA is TGTGCCTGGAGTGGAGCTTTTGGAAACACCATATATTTT. Translated: CAWSGAFGNTIYF.

V and J are TRBV7-2 and TRBJ1-2, with 7 bases that match TRBD1. The CDR3 spans 15 residues. After removal of 5 bases from V and 4 bases from J, the junction contained 10 bases not matched to a gene. From germline, CDR1 is SGHTA and CDR2 FQGNSA. CDR3: CASSRPRGIVYGYTF. The CDR3 DNA reads TGTGCCAGCAGCCGCCCCAGGGGGATAGTCTATGGCTACACCTTC. Supplemented by reference TRBV7-2 and TRBJ1-2, the full variable domain reads GAGVSQSPSNKVTEKGKDVELRCDPISGHTALYWYRQSLGQGLEFLIYFQGNSAPDKSGLPSDRFSAERTGGSVSTLTIQRTQQEDSAVYLCASSRPRGIVYGYTFGSGTRLTVV.

This chain joins TRBV9 and TRBJ1-4, with D tentatively TRBD1 (5 bases). This CDR3 is built from 13 residues. Trimming took 4 bases from V and 5 from J, leaving 9 bases between them. Germline V lookup: CDR1 SGDLS, CDR2 YYNGEE. The CDR3 nucleotides read TGTGCCAGCAGCACAGGTAGGAATGAAAAACTGTTTTTT. It translates to CASSTGRNEKLFF.

This clone was detected once. The rearrangement uses TRBV5-1 and TRBJ1-2; TRBD1 agrees at 9 bases. Germline V CDR1 and CDR2: SGHRS, YFSETQ. Trimming took 4 bases from V and 3 from J; bases not matched to a gene: 22. There are 20 residues in the CDR3. DNA for the CDR3: TGCGCCAGCAGCCCGCACACCACTAGACCTAGGACAGGGGTTTACTATGGCTACACCTTC. This encodes CASSPHTTRPRTGVYYGYTF. Variable domain in full (rest from reference TRBV5-1 and TRBJ1-2): KAGVTQTPRYLIKTRGQQVTLSCSPISGHRSVSWYQQTPGQGLQFLFEYFSETQRNKGNFPGRFSGRQFSNSRSEMNVSTLELGDSALYLCASSPHTTRPRTGVYYGYTFGSGTRLTVV.

This clone was picked up one time. The chain links TRBV10-3 to TRBJ1-6; D gene unclear. V was clipped by 3 bases and J by 7 bases, with 7 bases between them. In germline, CDR1 is ENHRY, CDR2 SYGVKD. The CDR3 has 13 residues. CDR3 nucleotide sequence: TGTGCCATCAGTGAAACAGAAAATTCACCCCTCCACTTT. Its protein product is CAISETENSPLHF.